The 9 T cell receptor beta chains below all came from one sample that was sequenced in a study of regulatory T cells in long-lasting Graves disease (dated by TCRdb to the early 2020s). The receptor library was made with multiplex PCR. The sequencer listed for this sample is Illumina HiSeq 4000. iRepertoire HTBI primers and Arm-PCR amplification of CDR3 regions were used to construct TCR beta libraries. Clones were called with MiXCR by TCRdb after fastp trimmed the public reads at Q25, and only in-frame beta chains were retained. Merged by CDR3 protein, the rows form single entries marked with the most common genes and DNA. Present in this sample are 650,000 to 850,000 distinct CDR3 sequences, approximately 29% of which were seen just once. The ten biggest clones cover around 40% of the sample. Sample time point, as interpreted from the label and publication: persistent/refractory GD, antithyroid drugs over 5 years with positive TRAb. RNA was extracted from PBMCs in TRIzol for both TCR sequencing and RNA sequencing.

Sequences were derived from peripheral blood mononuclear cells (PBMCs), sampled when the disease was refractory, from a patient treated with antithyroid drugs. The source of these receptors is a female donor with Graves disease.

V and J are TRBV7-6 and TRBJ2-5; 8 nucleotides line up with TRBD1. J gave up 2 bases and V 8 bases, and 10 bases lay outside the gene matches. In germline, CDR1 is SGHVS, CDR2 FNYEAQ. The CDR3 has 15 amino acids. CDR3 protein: CASGKRTGKQETQYF. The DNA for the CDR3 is TGTGCCAGCGGCAAGCGGACAGGGAAACAAGAGACCCAGTACTTC.

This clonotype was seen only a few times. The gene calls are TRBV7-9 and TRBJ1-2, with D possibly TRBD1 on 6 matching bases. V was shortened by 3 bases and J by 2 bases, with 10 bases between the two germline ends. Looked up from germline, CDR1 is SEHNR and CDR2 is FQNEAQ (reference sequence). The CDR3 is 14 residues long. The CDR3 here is CASSLAQGNYGYTF. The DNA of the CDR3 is TGTGCCAGCAGCTTGGCGCAGGGGAACTATGGCTACACCTTC. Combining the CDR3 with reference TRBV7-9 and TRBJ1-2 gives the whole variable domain DTGVSQNPRHKITKRGQNVTFRCDPISEHNRLYWYRQTLGQGPEFLTYFQNEAQLEKSRLLSDRFSAERPKGSFSTLEIQRTEQGDSAMYLCASSLAQGNYGYTFGSGTRLTVV.

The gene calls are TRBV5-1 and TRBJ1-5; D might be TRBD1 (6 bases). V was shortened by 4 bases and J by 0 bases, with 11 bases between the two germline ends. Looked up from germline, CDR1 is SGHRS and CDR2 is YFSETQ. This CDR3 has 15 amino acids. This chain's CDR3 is CASSPGTYSNQPQHF. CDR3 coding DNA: TGCGCCAGCAGCCCAGGGACATATAGCAATCAGCCCCAGCATTTT.

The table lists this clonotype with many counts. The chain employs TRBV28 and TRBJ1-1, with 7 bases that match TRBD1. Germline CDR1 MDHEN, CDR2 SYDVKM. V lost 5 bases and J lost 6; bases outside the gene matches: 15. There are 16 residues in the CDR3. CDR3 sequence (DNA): TGTGCCAGCAGTACCCCTACAGGGGCCGCGGCTCCTGAAGCTTTCTTT. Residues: CASSTPTGAAAPEAFF.

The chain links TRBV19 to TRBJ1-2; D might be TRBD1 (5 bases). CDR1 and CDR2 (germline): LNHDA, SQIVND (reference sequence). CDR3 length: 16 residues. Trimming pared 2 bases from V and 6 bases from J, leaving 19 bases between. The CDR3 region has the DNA TGTGCCAGTAGTATACTGGCAGGGCGACGTAAGGATGGCTACACCTTC. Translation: CASSILAGRRKDGYTF.

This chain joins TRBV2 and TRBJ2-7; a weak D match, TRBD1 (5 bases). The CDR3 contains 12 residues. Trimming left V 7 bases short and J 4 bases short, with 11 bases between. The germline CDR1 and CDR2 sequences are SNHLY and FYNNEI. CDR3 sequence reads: CASTRQTYEQYF. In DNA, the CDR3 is TGTGCCAGCACCCGACAGACGTACGAGCAGTACTTC.

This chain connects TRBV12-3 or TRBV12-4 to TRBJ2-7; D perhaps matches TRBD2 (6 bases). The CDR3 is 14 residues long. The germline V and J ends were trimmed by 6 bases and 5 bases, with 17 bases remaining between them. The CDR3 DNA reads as TGTGCCAGCAGCCGTGAAGTCGGGGGAAACGAGCAGTACTTC. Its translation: CASSREVGGNEQYF.

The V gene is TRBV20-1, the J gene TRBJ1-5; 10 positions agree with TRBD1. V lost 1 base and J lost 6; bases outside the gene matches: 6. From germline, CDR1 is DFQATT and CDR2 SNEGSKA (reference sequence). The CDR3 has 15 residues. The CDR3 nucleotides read TGCAGTGCTAGAGGGACAGGGGGGATCAGTCAGCCCCAGCATTTT. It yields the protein CSARGTGGISQPQHF.

In DNA form, the CDR3 reads TGTGCCAGCAGCCCGACAGGGTCGGGTTTTGAAAAACTGTTTTTT. Translating it yields CASSPTGSGFEKLFF. V is TRBV5-6 and J is TRBJ1-4, with 7 bases fitting TRBD1. The CDR3 runs 15 residues. The J segment lost 7 bases and the V segment lost 4 bases, leaving 10 bases of the junction unmatched. Germline V gene sequence: CDR1 SGHDT, CDR2 YYEEEE.